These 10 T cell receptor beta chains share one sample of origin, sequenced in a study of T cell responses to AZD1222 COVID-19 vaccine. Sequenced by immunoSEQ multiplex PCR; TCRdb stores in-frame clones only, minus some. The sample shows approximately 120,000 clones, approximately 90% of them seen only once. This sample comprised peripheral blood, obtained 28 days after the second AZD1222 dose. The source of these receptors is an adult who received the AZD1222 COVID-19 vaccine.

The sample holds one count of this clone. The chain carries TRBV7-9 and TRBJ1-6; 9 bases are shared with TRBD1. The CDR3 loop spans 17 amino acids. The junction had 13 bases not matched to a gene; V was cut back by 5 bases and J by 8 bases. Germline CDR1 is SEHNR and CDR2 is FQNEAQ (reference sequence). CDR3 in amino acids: CASSRQGGRTGDSPLHF. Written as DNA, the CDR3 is TGTGCCAGCAGCCGGCAGGGGGGTCGGACAGGGGATTCACCCCTCCACTTT.

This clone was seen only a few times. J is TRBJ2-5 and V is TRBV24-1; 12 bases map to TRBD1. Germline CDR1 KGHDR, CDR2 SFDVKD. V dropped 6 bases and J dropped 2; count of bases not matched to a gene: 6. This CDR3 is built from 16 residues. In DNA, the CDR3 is TGTGCCACCAGTTCGGGACAGGGGGCCCTACAAGAGACCCAGTACTTC. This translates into CATSSGQGALQETQYF.

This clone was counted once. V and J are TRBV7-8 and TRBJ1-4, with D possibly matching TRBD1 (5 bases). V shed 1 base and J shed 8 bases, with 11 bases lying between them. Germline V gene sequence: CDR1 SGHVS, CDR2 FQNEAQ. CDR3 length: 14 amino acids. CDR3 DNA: TGTGCCAGCAGCTTAGTGGGGGGAGACGAAAAACTGTTTTTT. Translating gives CASSLVGGDEKLFF.

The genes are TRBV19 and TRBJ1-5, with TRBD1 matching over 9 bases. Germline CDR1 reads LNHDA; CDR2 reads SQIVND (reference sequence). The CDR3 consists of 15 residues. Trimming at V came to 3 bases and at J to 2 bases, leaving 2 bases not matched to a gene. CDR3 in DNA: TGTGCCAGTAGTATGGGACAGGGTGGCAATCAGCCCCAGCATTTT. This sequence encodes CASSMGQGGNQPQHF.

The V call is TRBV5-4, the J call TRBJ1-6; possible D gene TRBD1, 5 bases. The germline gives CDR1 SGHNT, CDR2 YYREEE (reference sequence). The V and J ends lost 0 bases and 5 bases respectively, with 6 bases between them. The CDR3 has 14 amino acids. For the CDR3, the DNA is TGTGCCAGCAGCTTGGGACAGAATAATTCACCCCTCCACTTT. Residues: CASSLGQNNSPLHF.

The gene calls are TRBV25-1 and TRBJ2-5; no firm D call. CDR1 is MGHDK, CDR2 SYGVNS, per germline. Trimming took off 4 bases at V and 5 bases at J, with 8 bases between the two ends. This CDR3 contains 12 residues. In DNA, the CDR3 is TGTGCCAGCAGTGGTGACCCGGAGACCCAGTACTTC. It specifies CASSGDPETQYF.

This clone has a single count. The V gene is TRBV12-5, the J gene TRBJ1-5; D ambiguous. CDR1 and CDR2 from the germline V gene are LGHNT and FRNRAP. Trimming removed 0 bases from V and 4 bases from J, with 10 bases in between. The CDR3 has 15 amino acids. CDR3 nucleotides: TGTGCTAGTGGTTTGGTGGCAGGCCTAAATCAGCCCCAGCATTTT. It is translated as CASGLVAGLNQPQHF.

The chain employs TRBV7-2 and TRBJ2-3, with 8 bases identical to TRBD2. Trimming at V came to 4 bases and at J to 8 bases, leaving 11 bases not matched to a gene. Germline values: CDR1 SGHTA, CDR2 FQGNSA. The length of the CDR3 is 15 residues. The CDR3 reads CASSSTSGRWGTQYF. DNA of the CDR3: TGTGCCAGCAGCTCCACAAGCGGGAGATGGGGTACGCAGTATTTT.

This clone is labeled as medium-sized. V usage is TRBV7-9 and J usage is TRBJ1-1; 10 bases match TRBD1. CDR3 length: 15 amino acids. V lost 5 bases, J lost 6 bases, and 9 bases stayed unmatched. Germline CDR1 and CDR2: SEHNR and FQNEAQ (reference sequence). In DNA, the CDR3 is TGTGCCAGCAGCCAAAGAGGACAGGGGGAGGCTGAAGCTTTCTTT. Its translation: CASSQRGQGEAEAFF.

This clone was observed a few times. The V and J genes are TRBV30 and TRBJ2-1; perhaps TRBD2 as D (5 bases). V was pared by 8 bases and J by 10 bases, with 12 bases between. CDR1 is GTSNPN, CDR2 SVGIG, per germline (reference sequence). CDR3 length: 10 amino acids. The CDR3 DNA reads TGTGCCGTCCGTCGCGGGGAGCAGTTCTTC. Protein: CAVRRGEQFF.